This TCR beta chain is drawn from a study of blood T cell repertoires in COVID-19. Turning to the study itself: Material from acute and convalescent COVID-19 was sourced from the United States, Italy and Spain. From T cells, B-cell-depleted T cells, or PBMCs came the material, which was cDNA or gDNA.

Trimming pared 7 bases from V and 0 bases from J, leaving 13 bases between. The CDR3 runs 16 residues. Germline V gene sequence: CDR1 LNHNV, CDR2 YYDKDF (reference sequence). Original handling: Amplification of reference gene primers provided the estimated nucleated cell counts. Some clones are missing from TCRdb's copy, which holds only in-frame ones; the method was immunoSEQ multiplex PCR. The DNA was the basis for D and trimming; V, J and clone size are from that table. The repertoire holds tens of thousands of clones, with roughly 85% as singletons. The chain has TRBV15 and TRBJ2-6; no clear D. The TCR sequence derives from a human donor in a cohort sampled during active COVID-19. Sequenced input: peripheral blood. CDR3 nucleotides: TGTGCCACCACAGCCATGGGCAACTCTGGGGCCAACGTCCTGACTTTC. Protein: CATTAMGNSGANVLTF.